This record concerns one T cell receptor (beta chain) sequence. These data come from a study of blood T cell repertoires in COVID-19. Study-level information: The samples span acute and convalescent COVID-19 from the United States, Italy and Spain. T cells, B-cell-depleted T cells, or PBMCs supplied cDNA or gDNA.

Original handling: Amplified reference gene primers provided the basis for estimating nucleated cell counts. Profiled with immunoSEQ multiplex PCR; TCRdb holds only in-frame clones, not every one. V and J calls and clone size are as listed in that table; D and trimming were resolved from the DNA. The sample carries more than 85,000 clones, over 70% recorded once. The length of the CDR3 is 15 residues. Germline V gives CDR1 KGHSH, CDR2 LQKENI. Unmatched junction bases numbered 7, after V lost 3 bases and J lost 4 bases. The chain uses TRBV18 and TRBJ1-2, with 8 nucleotides matching TRBD1. The TCR sequence derives from a woman between 50 and 59 years old with acute or convalescent COVID-19. Sequenced input: peripheral blood. The CDR3 loop reads CASSPSPTGAYGYTF. For the CDR3, the DNA is TGTGCCAGCTCACCTTCCCCGACAGGGGCCTATGGCTACACCTTC.